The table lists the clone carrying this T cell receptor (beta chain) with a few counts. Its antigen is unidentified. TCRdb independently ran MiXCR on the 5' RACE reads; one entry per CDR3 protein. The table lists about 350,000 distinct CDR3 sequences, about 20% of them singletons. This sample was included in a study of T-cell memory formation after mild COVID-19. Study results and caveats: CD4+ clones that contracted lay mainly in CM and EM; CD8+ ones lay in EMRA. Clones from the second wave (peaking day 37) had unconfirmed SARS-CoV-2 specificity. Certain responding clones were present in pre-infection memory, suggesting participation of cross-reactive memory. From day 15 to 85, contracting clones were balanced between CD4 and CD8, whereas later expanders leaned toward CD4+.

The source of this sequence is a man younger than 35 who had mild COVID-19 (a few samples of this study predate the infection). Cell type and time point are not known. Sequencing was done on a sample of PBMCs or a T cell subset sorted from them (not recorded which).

The CDR3 here is CASSSISTGDTQYF. Here the CDR3 DNA reads TGTGCCAGCAGCTCGATATCGACGGGTGATACGCAGTATTTT. The chain couples TRBV7-3 to TRBJ2-3; D unclear. The CDR3 has 14 amino acids. From germline, CDR1 is SGHTA and CDR2 FQGTGA. Trimming removed 4 bases from V and 6 bases from J, with 14 bases in between.